Following are 25 T cell receptor beta chains from one sample sequenced in a study of blood T cell repertoires in COVID-19. TCRdb's copy holds only in-frame clones and misses some; the assay was immunoSEQ multiplex PCR. The top ten clones hold 5.5% to 8% of a sample with about 190,000 clones, under 85% of them seen once. The sample comprised peripheral blood. These receptors originate from a man older than 75 with COVID-19, enrolled during active disease.

The chain combines TRBV5-1 with TRBJ1-6; TRBD1 is a possible D gene (6 bases). Germline V CDR1 and CDR2: SGHRS, YFSETQ. The V end was cut by 4 bases, the J end by 10 bases, with 15 bases between. The CDR3 consists of 14 residues. The CDR3 DNA reads TGCGCCAGCAGCCCCTTTGAGGGGGACTCACCCCTCCACTTT. It is translated as CASSPFEGDSPLHF.

The DNA for the CDR3 is TGTGCCAGCAGTGGGACTAGCGGGGCAGATACGCAGTATTTT. Its translation is CASSGTSGADTQYF. The chain carries TRBV28 and TRBJ2-3, with 13 nucleotides matching TRBD2. Germline CDR1 MDHEN, CDR2 SYDVKM. The CDR3 has 14 amino acids. V lost 5 bases and J lost 4; bases outside the gene matches: 0.

The rearrangement uses TRBV3-1 (or the pseudogene TRBV3-2) and TRBJ1-3; D is perhaps TRBD1 (5 bases). Germline loops: CDR1 LGHDT, CDR2 YNNKEL (reference sequence). CDR3 length: 14 amino acids. The V end lost 1 base, the J end lost 2 bases, and 6 bases lay between the germline ends. CDR3 in amino acids: CASSQGGTGNTIYF. The CDR3 nucleotides read TGTGCCAGCAGCCAAGGGGGCACTGGAAACACCATATATTTT.

This clone was found once. The CDR3 reads CATSSTSGGPGTDTQYF. DNA of the CDR3: TGTGCCACCAGTTCGACTAGCGGGGGGCCGGGCACAGATACGCAGTATTTT. The chain uses TRBV24-1 and TRBJ2-3, with 13 positions matching TRBD2. The V and J ends lost 6 bases and 1 base, in that order; junction bases with no gene match: 6. The CDR3 length is 17 residues. Germline loops: CDR1 KGHDR, CDR2 SFDVKD.

This clone occurred once. The V and J genes are TRBV7-2 and TRBJ2-1; TRBD2 is a possible D gene (6 bases). CDR3 length equals 14 residues. Germline assignment: CDR1 SGHTA and CDR2 FQGNSA. Between the trimmed V and J ends, which lost 5 bases and 4 bases, there was a span of 12 bases. In DNA form, the CDR3 reads TGTGCCAGCAGCATCGGAGGGGTTTACAATGAGCAGTTCTTC. It encodes CASSIGGVYNEQFF.

V is TRBV6-1 and J is TRBJ2-5, with D perhaps TRBD1 (5 bases). V lost 6 bases and J 2 bases, leaving 19 bases between the germline ends. The CDR3 has 16 amino acids. Germline-derived CDR1 and CDR2 are MNHNS and SASEGT. The CDR3 protein is CASSELLRASQETQYF. As DNA, the CDR3 is TGTGCCAGCAGCGAACTACTCAGGGCTTCGCAAGAGACCCAGTACTTC.

The chain joins TRBV9 to TRBJ1-4; tentative D call: TRBD1 (5 bases). V was cut by 3 bases and J by 10 bases, with 10 bases left in between. This CDR3 has 12 amino acids. Looked up from germline, CDR1 is SGDLS and CDR2 is YYNGEE. CDR3 loop: CASSASGGKLFF. DNA for the CDR3: TGTGCCAGCAGCGCCTCCGGGGGAAAACTGTTTTTT.

Comment on this clone: Other DNA sequences in this sample translate to the same CDR3. The V call is TRBV3-1 (or the pseudogene TRBV3-2), the J call TRBJ1-2; possible D gene TRBD1, 5 bases. Trimming removed 4 bases at V and 0 bases at J, with 6 bases between. The CDR3 runs to 13 residues. Germline loops: CDR1 LGHDT, CDR2 YNNKEL (reference sequence). The CDR3 reads CASSLRANYGYTF. CDR3 nucleotides: TGTGCCAGCAGCCTCAGGGCTAACTATGGCTACACCTTC.

This clone was observed a single time. The chain employs TRBV5-1 and TRBJ1-4; 8 bases are a match to TRBD1. J lost 7 bases, V lost 4 bases, and 9 bases had no gene match. The CDR3 covers 15 residues. Germline CDR1 reads SGHRS; CDR2 reads YFSETQ. The DNA for the CDR3 is TGCGCCAGCAGCCCAACAGGGGGGGTTGGTGAAAAACTGTTTTTT. The encoded protein is CASSPTGGVGEKLFF.

The CDR3 protein is CASSRPGTGSNEQFF. Here the CDR3 DNA reads TGTGCCAGTAGTCGTCCCGGGACAGGTTCCAATGAGCAGTTCTTC. The gene calls are TRBV19 and TRBJ2-1, with 8 bases that match TRBD1. The trim removed 5 bases at V and 6 bases at J, leaving 9 bases unmatched. CDR3 length equals 15 residues. Germline lookup yields CDR1 LNHDA and CDR2 SQIVND (reference sequence).

The chain links TRBV10-1 to TRBJ1-1; no reliable D call. The CDR3 has 13 residues. Per germline, CDR1 WNHNN and CDR2 SYGVQD (reference sequence). Trimming pared 6 bases from V and 0 bases from J, leaving 8 bases between. The CDR3 loop reads CASSGGMNTEAFF. The DNA of the CDR3 is TGCGCCAGCAGCGGAGGTATGAACACTGAAGCTTTCTTT.

Worth noting for this clone: The same CDR3 also results from other DNA sequences found in this sample. The chain carries TRBV7-9 and TRBJ1-4, with 9 nucleotides matching TRBD1. After removal of 4 bases from V and 8 bases from J, the junction contained 5 bases not matched to a gene. CDR1 SEHNR and CDR2 FQNEAQ come from the germline V gene (reference sequence). This CDR3 has 14 amino acids. The CDR3 nucleotides are TGTGCCAGCAGCTCCGGGACAGGGAACGAAAAACTGTTTTTT. It specifies CASSSGTGNEKLFF.

The V and J genes are TRBV7-9 and TRBJ2-7; possibly TRBD1 for D (7 bases). The CDR3 is 16 amino acids. The germline V gene has CDR1 SEHNR and CDR2 FQNEAQ (reference sequence). Trimming left V 6 bases short and J 1 base short, with 19 bases between. CDR3 amino acids: CASSPSRAGGSYEQYF. DNA for the CDR3: TGTGCCAGCAGTCCCTCCCGGGCAGGGGGGTCCTACGAGCAGTACTTC.

J is TRBJ1-1 and V is TRBV2; tentative D call: TRBD1 (5 bases). The germline gives CDR1 SNHLY, CDR2 FYNNEI. The CDR3 loop spans 11 amino acids. The V gene lost 9 bases and the J gene lost 11 bases, with 16 bases spanning the gap. CDR3 in amino acids: CASGPQEDAFF. CDR3 nucleotides: TGTGCCAGTGGACCACAGGAAGATGCTTTCTTT.

This rearrangement joins TRBV6-6 to TRBJ2-1; possibly TRBD2 for D (7 bases). V lost 10 bases to trimming and J lost 2 bases, with 12 bases between them. The CDR3 sequence is 13 residues long. Germline CDR1 reads MNHNY; CDR2 reads SVGAGI (reference sequence). DNA for the CDR3: TGTGCCACGAGGGGGGGCACCTACAATGAGCAGTTCTTC. Its translation is CATRGGTYNEQFF.

The chain couples TRBV7-2 to TRBJ2-1; 7 positions match TRBD1. The germline CDR1 and CDR2 sequences are SGHTA and FQGNSA. The V segment lost 5 bases and the J segment 0 bases; nucleotides outside the gene matches: 10. The CDR3 is made up of 17 amino acids. DNA of the CDR3: TGTGCCAGCAGCCTTCAGCCGGGACAGAGCTCCTACAATGAGCAGTTCTTC. Protein sequence: CASSLQPGQSSYNEQFF. The full variable domain, rest sourced from reference TRBV7-2 and TRBJ2-1, is GAGVSQSPSNKVTEKGKDVELRCDPISGHTALYWYRQSLGQGLEFLIYFQGNSAPDKSGLPSDRFSAERTGGSVSTLTIQRTQQEDSAVYLCASSLQPGQSSYNEQFFGPGTRLTVL.

The chain joins TRBV11-2 to TRBJ1-2; D ambiguous. V lost 5 bases and J lost 0, with 4 bases in between. CDR1 is SGHAT, CDR2 FQNNGV, per germline. The CDR3 totals 12 residues. This CDR3 is CASSTANYGYTF. CDR3 nucleotide sequence: TGTGCCAGCAGCACGGCTAACTATGGCTACACCTTC. Drawing the rest from reference TRBV11-2 and TRBJ1-2, the complete variable domain is EAGVAQSPRYKIIEKRQSVAFWCNPISGHATLYWYQQILGQGPKLLIQFQNNGVVDDSQLPKDRFSAERLKGVDSTLKIQPAKLEDSAVYLCASSTANYGYTFGSGTRLTVV.

The rearrangement links TRBV6-5 to TRBJ1-5; the match to TRBD1 covers 10 bases. The CDR3 length is 14 residues. Trimming cost V 6 bases and J 5 bases; bases outside gene matches: 4. CDR1 and CDR2 (germline): MNHEY, SVGAGI. Written as DNA, the CDR3 is TGTGCCAGCAGCGGACAGGGGGGAGATCAGCCCCAGCATTTT. It translates to CASSGQGGDQPQHF.

The chain combines TRBV5-1 with TRBJ1-1; 9 bases are shared with TRBD1. This CDR3 is built from 15 residues. Germline CDR1 reads SGHRS; CDR2 reads YFSETQ. The V and J ends lost 4 bases and 0 bases, in that order; junction bases with no gene match: 4. The CDR3 DNA reads as TGCGCCAGCAGCGGGGGACAGGGATTGAACACTGAAGCTTTCTTT. Translated: CASSGGQGLNTEAFF.

The CDR3 loop reads CASRKGAFAGGLNEQFF. The CDR3 DNA is TGTGCCAGCAGGAAAGGTGCTTTCGCGGGGGGGCTCAATGAGCAGTTCTTC. V gene TRBV7-2 combines with J gene TRBJ2-1, with TRBD2 matching over 9 bases. Germline assignment: CDR1 SGHTA and CDR2 FQGNSA. J lost 6 bases, V lost 6 bases, and 15 bases had no gene match. The CDR3 sequence is 17 residues long.

The table lists this clone with a few counts. This chain connects TRBV7-9 to TRBJ2-5, with D maybe TRBD2 (5 bases). CDR3 length equals 15 residues. V dropped 3 bases and J dropped 5 bases, with 16 bases sitting between them. CDR1 is SEHNR and CDR2 is FQNEAQ in the germline V gene (reference sequence). For the CDR3, the DNA is TGTGCCAGCAGCTTGAGGGCTTCGGTTGTTGAGACCCAGTACTTC. Translation: CASSLRASVVETQYF.

The chain links TRBV6-2 or TRBV6-3 to TRBJ2-3; the D gene is possibly TRBD1 (6 bases). Trimming took off 3 bases at V and 0 bases at J, with 19 bases between the two ends. This CDR3 comprises 18 residues. CDR1 is MNHEY and CDR2 is SVGEGT in the germline V gene. CDR3 in amino acids: CASSYPALDRISTDTQYF. The CDR3 DNA is TGTGCCAGCAGTTATCCTGCTCTCGACAGGATTAGCACAGATACGCAGTATTTT.

DNA for the CDR3: TGTGCCAGCAGCCCCTCCGGGGGGGATGGAAACACCATATATTTT. Translating gives CASSPSGGDGNTIYF. The J gene is TRBJ1-3, the V gene TRBV5-5; D is perhaps TRBD1 (5 bases). CDR1 is SGHKS and CDR2 is YYEKEE in the germline V gene (reference sequence). V gave up 4 bases and J gave up 3 bases, with 14 bases separating them. CDR3 length: 15 amino acids.

V gene TRBV15 combines with J gene TRBJ1-1; tentatively, D is TRBD1 (5 bases). Trimming removed 1 base at V and 3 bases at J, with 9 bases between. The CDR3 covers 14 residues. Per the germline V gene, CDR1 is LNHNV and CDR2 is YYDKDF (reference sequence). This chain's CDR3 is CATSRGGSYTEAFF. CDR3 sequence (DNA): TGTGCCACCAGCAGAGGGGGCAGTTACACTGAAGCTTTCTTT.

The genes are TRBV27 and TRBJ1-1; possibly TRBD1 for D (5 bases). Germline assignment: CDR1 MNHEY and CDR2 SMNVEV (reference sequence). Trimming took off 0 bases at V and 0 bases at J, with 14 bases between the two ends. This CDR3 region has 17 residues. Here the CDR3 reads CASSLSWGGRMNTEAFF. The CDR3 coding sequence is TGTGCCAGCAGTTTATCGTGGGGGGGACGAATGAACACTGAAGCTTTCTTT.